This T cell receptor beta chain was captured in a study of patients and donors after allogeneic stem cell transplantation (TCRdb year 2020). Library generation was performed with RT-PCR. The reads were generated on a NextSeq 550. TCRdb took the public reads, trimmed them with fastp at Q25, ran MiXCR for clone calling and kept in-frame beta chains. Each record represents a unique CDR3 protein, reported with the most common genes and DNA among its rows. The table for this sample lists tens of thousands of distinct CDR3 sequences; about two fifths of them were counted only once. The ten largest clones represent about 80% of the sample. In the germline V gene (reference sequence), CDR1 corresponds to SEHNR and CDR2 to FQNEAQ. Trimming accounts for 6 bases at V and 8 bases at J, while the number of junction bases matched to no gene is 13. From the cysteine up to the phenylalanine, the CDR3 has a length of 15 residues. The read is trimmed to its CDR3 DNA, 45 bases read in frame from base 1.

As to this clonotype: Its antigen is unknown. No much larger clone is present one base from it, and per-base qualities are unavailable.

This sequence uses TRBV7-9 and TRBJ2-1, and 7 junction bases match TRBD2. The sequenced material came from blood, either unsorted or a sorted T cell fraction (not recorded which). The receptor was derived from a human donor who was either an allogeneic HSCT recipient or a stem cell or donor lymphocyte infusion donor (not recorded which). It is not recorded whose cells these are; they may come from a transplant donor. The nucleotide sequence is TGTGCCAGCAGATTTGGGGCCCAGACTAGCTATGAGCAGTTCTTC. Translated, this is CASRFGAQTSYEQFF.